The text below deals with one T cell receptor beta chain. Its antigen is as yet unknown. A read error may account for a junction end that differs from germline. The entry originates in a study of type 1 regulatory T cells. Study overall: This in vitro CD4 product, T-allo10, is enriched for Tr1 cells and alloantigen-specific.

T-allo10 cells from the graft donor were described as anergic, host-alloantigen-specific, and alloantigen-specific suppressors. TCRdb reprocessed the reads via MiXCR and lists one record per CDR3 protein. The table lists fewer than 25,000 distinct CDR3 sequences, just under 75% of them singletons. This CDR3 comprises 16 residues. Sequenced input: cultured T cells, either the whole culture or a sorted T cell fraction (not recorded which). Subset reported: Tr1-enriched cell product generated in vitro against host alloantigens. This chain joins TRBV12-3 or TRBV12-4 and TRBJ2-5, with D possibly matching TRBD2 (6 bases). The clonotype was recovered from a human donor in good health. CDR3 residues: CASSRIYPGRQETEYF. The CDR3, as DNA: TGTGCCAGCAGTCGCATTTACCCCGGGAGACAAGAGACCGAGTACTTC.